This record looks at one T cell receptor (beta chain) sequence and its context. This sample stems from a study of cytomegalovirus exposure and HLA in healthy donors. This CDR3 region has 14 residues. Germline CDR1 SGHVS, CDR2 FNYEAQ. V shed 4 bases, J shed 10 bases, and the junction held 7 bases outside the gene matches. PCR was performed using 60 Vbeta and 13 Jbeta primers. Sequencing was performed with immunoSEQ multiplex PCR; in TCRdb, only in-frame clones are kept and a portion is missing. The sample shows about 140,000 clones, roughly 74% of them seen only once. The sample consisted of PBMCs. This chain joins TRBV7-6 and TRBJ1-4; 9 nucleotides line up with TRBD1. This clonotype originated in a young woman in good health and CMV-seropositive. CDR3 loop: CASSSGTGPGKLFF. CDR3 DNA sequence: TGTGCCAGCAGCTCTGGGACAGGGCCTGGAAAACTGTTTTTT.